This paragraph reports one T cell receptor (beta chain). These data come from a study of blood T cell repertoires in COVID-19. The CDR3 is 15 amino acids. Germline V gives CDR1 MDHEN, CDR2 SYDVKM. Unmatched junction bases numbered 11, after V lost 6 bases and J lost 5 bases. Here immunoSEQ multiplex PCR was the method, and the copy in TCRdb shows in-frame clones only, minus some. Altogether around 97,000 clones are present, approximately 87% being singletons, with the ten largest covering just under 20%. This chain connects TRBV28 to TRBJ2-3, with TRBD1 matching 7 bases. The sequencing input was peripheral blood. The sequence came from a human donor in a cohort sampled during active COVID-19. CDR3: CASRNRDTGEDTQYF. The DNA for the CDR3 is TGTGCCAGCAGAAACCGGGACACAGGGGAAGATACGCAGTATTTT.